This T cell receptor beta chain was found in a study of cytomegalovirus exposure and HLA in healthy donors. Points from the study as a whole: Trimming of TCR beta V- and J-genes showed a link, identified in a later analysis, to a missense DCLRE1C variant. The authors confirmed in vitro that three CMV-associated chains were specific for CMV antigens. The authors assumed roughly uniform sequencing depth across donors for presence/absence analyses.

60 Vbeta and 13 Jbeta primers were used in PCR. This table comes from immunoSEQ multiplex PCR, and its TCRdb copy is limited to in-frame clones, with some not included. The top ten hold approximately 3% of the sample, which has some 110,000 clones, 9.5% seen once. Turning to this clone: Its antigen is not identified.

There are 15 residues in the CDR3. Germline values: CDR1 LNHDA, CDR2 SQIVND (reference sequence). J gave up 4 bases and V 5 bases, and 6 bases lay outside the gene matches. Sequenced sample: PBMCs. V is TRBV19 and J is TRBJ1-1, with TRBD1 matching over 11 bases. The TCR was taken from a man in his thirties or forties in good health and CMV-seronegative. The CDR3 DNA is TGTGCCAGTAGTTCGACCGGGACAGGGGGCACTGAAGCTTTCTTT. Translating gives CASSSTGTGGTEAFF.